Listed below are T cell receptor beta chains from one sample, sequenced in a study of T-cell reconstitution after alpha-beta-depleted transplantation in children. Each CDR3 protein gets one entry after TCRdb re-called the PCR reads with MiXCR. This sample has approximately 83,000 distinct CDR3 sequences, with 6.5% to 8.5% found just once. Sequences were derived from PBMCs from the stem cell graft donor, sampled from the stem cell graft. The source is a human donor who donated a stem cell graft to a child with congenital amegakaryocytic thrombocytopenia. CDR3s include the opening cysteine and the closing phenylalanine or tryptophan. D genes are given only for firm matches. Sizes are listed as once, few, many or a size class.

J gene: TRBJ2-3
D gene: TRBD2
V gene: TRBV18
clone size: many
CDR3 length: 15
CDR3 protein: CASSPSRGATDTQYF
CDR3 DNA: TGTGCCAGCTCACCATCGCGGGGGGCGACAGATACGCAGTATTTT

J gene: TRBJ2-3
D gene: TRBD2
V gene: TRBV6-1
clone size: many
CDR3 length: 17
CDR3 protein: CASSDERESYSTDTQYF
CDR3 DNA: TGTGCCAGCAGTGATGAGCGGGAAAGTTATAGCACAGATACGCAGTATTTT

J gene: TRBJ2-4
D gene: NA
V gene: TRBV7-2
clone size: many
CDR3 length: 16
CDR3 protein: CASSHSSLLAKNIQYF
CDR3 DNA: TGTGCCAGCAGCCACTCTAGCTTACTAGCCAAAAACATTCAGTACTTC

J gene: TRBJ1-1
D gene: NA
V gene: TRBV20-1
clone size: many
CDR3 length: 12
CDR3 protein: CSAKAAGAVAFF
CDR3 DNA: TGCAGTGCTAAGGCCGCGGGTGCCGTAGCTTTCTTT

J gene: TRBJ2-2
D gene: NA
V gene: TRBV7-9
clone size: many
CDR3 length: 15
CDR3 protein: CASSPPGQNTGELFF
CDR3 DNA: TGTGCCAGCAGCCCGCCGGGACAGAACACCGGGGAGCTGTTTTTT

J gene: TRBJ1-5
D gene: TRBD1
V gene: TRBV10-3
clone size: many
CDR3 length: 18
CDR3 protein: CAISAHGTGEFSNQPQHF
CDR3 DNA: TGTGCCATCAGCGCACACGGGACAGGGGAATTTAGCAATCAGCCCCAGCATTTT

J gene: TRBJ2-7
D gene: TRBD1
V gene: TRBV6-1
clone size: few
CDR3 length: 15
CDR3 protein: CASRSGTGGWDEQYF
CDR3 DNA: TGTGCCAGCAGATCCGGGACAGGGGGCTGGGACGAGCAGTACTTC

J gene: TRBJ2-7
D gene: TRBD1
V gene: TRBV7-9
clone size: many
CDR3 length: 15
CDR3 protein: CASSIRTGGVYEQYF
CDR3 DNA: TGTGCCAGCAGCATACGGACAGGGGGCGTATACGAGCAGTACTTC

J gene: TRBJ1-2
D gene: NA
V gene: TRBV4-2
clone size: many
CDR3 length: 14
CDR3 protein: CASSQGQTRAGYTF
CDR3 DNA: TGTGCCAGCAGCCAAGGACAGACCCGTGCTGGCTACACCTTC

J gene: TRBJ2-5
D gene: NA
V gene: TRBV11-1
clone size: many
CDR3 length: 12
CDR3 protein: CASSLHTETQYF
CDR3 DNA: TGTGCCAGCAGCTTACACACAGAGACCCAGTACTTC

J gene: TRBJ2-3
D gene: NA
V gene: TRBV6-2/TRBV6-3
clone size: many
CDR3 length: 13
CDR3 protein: CASSYSTWDTQYF
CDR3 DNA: TGTGCCAGCAGTTACTCTACCTGGGATACGCAGTATTTT

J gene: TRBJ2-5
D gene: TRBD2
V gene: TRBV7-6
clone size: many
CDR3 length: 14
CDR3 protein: CASSSSGEKETQYF
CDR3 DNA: TGTGCCAGCAGCTCTAGCGGGGAGAAAGAGACCCAGTACTTC

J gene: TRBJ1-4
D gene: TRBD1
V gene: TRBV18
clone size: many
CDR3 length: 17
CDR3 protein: CASARGNRGATNEKLFF
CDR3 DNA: TGTGCCAGCGCCCGGGGAAACAGGGGAGCAACTAATGAAAAACTGTTTTTT

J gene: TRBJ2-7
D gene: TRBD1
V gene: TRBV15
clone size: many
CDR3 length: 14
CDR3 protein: CATSSRDSQYEQYF
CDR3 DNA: TGTGCCACCAGCTCCCGGGACAGTCAGTACGAGCAGTACTTC

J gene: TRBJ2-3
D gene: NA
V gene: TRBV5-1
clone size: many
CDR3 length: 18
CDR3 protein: CASSLSSWQADLTDTQYF
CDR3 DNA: TGCGCCAGCAGCTTGTCAAGTTGGCAGGCGGACCTCACAGATACGCAGTATTTT

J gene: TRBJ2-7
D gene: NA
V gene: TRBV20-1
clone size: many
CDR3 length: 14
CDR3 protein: CSARDPMNSLRAVF
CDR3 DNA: TGCAGTGCTCGAGACCCCATGAATTCGCTACGAGCAGTATTC

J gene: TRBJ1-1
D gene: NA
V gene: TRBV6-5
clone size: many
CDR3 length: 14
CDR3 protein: CASSPTFLNTEAFF
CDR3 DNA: TGTGCCAGCAGCCCAACTTTCCTTAACACTGAAGCTTTCTTT

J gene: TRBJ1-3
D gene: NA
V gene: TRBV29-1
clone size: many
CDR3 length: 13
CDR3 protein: CSVVIGATGTIYF
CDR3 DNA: TGCAGCGTTGTTATCGGGGCCACGGGGACCATATATTTT

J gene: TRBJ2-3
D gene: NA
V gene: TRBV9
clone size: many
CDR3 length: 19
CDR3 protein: CASSVVDPSKTGHTDTQYF
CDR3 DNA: TGTGCCAGCAGCGTAGTAGACCCCTCAAAGACAGGCCACACAGATACGCAGTATTTT

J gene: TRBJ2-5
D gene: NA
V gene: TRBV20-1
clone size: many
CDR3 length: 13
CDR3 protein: CSAQEAGLKTQYF
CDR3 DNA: TGCAGTGCACAAGAGGCAGGACTTAAAACCCAGTACTTC